This is a list of T cell receptor beta chains from one sample in a study of molecular identifiers for immune sequencing clone quantification. One entry per CDR3 protein, called by TCRdb with MiXCR from the PCR reads. The profile covers around 470,000 distinct CDR3 sequences, with about a fifth appearing a single time and roughly 0.81% taken by the ten largest. The specimen was naive CD8+ T cells from blood, with Jurkat cell RNA spiked in. Receptor source: a human donor in good health. Some libraries in this study had Jurkat cell RNA spiked in. The CDR3 runs from the conserved cysteine through the conserved F or W. Fields, in order: V gene, J gene, clone size, D gene, CDR3 protein, CDR3 DNA. D genes are given only for firm matches. A row's size may be missing; if present it is once, few, many or a size class.

v_gene: TRBV7-6
j_gene: TRBJ2-7
abundance: NA
d_gene: NA
CDR3aa: CASSRRRGDNSYEQYF
CDR3nt: TGTGCCAGCAGCAGACGGAGGGGGGACAACTCCTACGAGCAGTACTTC

v_gene: TRBV3-1
j_gene: TRBJ2-3
abundance: few
d_gene: TRBD2
CDR3aa: CASSQDLASGSTDTQYF
CDR3nt: TGTGCCAGCAGCCAAGATTTGGCTAGCGGGAGTACAGATACGCAGTATTTT

v_gene: TRBV7-8
j_gene: TRBJ1-1
abundance: many
d_gene: NA
CDR3aa: CASSLGVKNTEAFF
CDR3nt: TGTGCCAGCAGCTTAGGGGTCAAGAACACTGAAGCTTTCTTT

v_gene: TRBV5-6
j_gene: TRBJ2-4
abundance: many
d_gene: NA
CDR3aa: CASSFSRVAKNIQYF
CDR3nt: TGTGCCAGCAGCTTTTCCAGGGTAGCCAAAAACATTCAGTACTTC

v_gene: TRBV27
j_gene: TRBJ1-6
abundance: NA
d_gene: TRBD1
CDR3aa: CASGEDRVNSPLHF
CDR3nt: TGTGCCAGCGGGGAGGACAGGGTAAATTCACCCCTCCACTTT

v_gene: TRBV7-9
j_gene: TRBJ2-2
abundance: many
d_gene: NA
CDR3aa: CASSTPSARDTGELFF
CDR3nt: TGTGCCAGCAGCACCCCTAGCGCCAGGGACACCGGGGAGCTGTTTTTT

v_gene: TRBV7-3
j_gene: TRBJ2-5
abundance: many
d_gene: NA
CDR3aa: CASSLGGVGETQYF
CDR3nt: TGTGCCAGCAGCTTAGGAGGGGTGGGGGAGACCCAGTACTTC

v_gene: TRBV19
j_gene: TRBJ2-6
abundance: NA
d_gene: NA
CDR3aa: CASSILSLTGANVLTF
CDR3nt: TGTGCCAGTAGTATTCTTAGCCTAACTGGGGCCAACGTCCTGACCTTC

v_gene: TRBV6-6
j_gene: TRBJ1-5
abundance: NA
d_gene: TRBD1
CDR3aa: CASSWGQSQPQHF
CDR3nt: TGTGCCAGCAGTTGGGGACAGAGTCAGCCCCAGCATTTT

v_gene: TRBV7-9
j_gene: TRBJ1-1
abundance: many
d_gene: NA
CDR3aa: CASSLIQGMNTEAFF
CDR3nt: TGTGCCAGCAGCTTAATTCAGGGAATGAACACTGAAGCTTTCTTT

v_gene: TRBV9
j_gene: TRBJ2-7
abundance: NA
d_gene: TRBD2
CDR3aa: CASSVGAERDAYEQYF
CDR3nt: TGTGCCAGCAGCGTAGGAGCCGAGCGGGATGCCTACGAGCAGTACTTC

v_gene: TRBV20-1
j_gene: TRBJ1-2
abundance: NA
d_gene: NA
CDR3aa: CSARDSGYGYTF
CDR3nt: TGCAGTGCTAGAGACAGTGGCTATGGCTACACCTTC

v_gene: TRBV27
j_gene: TRBJ2-7
abundance: NA
d_gene: TRBD2
CDR3aa: CASSLWGLAGSYEQYF
CDR3nt: TGTGCCAGCAGTTTATGGGGACTAGCGGGCTCCTACGAGCAGTACTTC

v_gene: TRBV24-1
j_gene: TRBJ2-1
abundance: few
d_gene: NA
CDR3aa: CATSDFDEPGGQFF
CDR3nt: TGTGCCACCAGTGATTTCGATGAGCCCGGGGGTCAGTTCTTC

v_gene: TRBV3-1
j_gene: TRBJ2-2
abundance: few
d_gene: TRBD2
CDR3aa: CASSQVSSGGINTGELFF
CDR3nt: TGTGCCAGCAGCCAAGTTTCCAGCGGGGGGATAAACACCGGGGAGCTGTTTTTT

v_gene: TRBV6-6
j_gene: TRBJ2-2
abundance: few
d_gene: TRBD2
CDR3aa: CASSRTGTSGGVVAGELFF
CDR3nt: TGTGCCAGCAGTCGAACCGGGACTAGCGGGGGGGTGGTGGCCGGGGAGCTGTTTTTT

v_gene: TRBV2
j_gene: TRBJ2-3
abundance: many
d_gene: NA
CDR3aa: CATTPGLEQNTDTQYF
CDR3nt: TGTGCCACCACCCCGGGACTTGAGCAAAACACAGATACGCAGTATTTT

v_gene: TRBV5-6
j_gene: TRBJ2-1
abundance: NA
d_gene: TRBD2
CDR3aa: CASSPGPSGTSYNEQFF
CDR3nt: TGTGCCAGCAGCCCCGGCCCTAGCGGGACTTCCTACAATGAGCAGTTCTTC

v_gene: TRBV4-3
j_gene: TRBJ1-1
abundance: many
d_gene: TRBD1
CDR3aa: CASSQRDRGPEAFF
CDR3nt: TGCGCCAGCAGCCAAAGGGACAGGGGTCCTGAAGCTTTCTTT

v_gene: TRBV12-3/TRBV12-4
j_gene: TRBJ2-1
abundance: NA
d_gene: NA
CDR3aa: CASSGWKGLDNEQFF
CDR3nt: TGTGCCAGCAGTGGTTGGAAGGGACTCGACAATGAGCAGTTCTTC

v_gene: TRBV4-3
j_gene: TRBJ2-1
abundance: NA
d_gene: NA
CDR3aa: CASSQDRSGSYNEQFF
CDR3nt: TGCGCCAGCAGCCAAGACCGATCGGGCAGTTACAATGAGCAGTTCTTC

v_gene: TRBV14
j_gene: TRBJ1-1
abundance: NA
d_gene: NA
CDR3aa: CASSSRVIVSTEAFF
CDR3nt: TGTGCCAGCAGCTCCAGGGTTATCGTGAGCACTGAAGCTTTCTTT

v_gene: TRBV14
j_gene: TRBJ2-1
abundance: many
d_gene: NA
CDR3aa: CASSPSTSSYNEQFF
CDR3nt: TGTGCCAGCAGCCCGAGCACGAGCTCCTACAATGAGCAGTTCTTC

v_gene: TRBV5-1
j_gene: TRBJ2-5
abundance: few
d_gene: NA
CDR3aa: CASSLEAAGAQETQYF
CDR3nt: TGCGCCAGCAGCTTGGAAGCCGCGGGGGCCCAAGAGACCCAGTACTTC

v_gene: TRBV7-2
j_gene: TRBJ2-7
abundance: NA
d_gene: NA
CDR3aa: CASSPTPGQRRYEQYF
CDR3nt: TGTGCCAGCAGCCCAACCCCCGGACAGCGAAGATACGAGCAGTACTTC